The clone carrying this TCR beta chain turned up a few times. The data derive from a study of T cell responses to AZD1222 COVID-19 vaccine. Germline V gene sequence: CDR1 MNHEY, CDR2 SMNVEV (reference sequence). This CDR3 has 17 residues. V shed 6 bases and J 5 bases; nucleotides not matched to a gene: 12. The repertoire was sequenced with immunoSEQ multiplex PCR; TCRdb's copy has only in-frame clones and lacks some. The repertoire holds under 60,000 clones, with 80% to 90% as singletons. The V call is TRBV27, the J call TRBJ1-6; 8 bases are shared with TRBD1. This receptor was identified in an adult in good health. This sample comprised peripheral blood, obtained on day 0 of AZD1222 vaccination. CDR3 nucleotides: TGTGCCAGCAGGCCTGACAGGGGAGTTGGGCATAATTCACCCCTCCACTTT. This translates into CASRPDRGVGHNSPLHF.